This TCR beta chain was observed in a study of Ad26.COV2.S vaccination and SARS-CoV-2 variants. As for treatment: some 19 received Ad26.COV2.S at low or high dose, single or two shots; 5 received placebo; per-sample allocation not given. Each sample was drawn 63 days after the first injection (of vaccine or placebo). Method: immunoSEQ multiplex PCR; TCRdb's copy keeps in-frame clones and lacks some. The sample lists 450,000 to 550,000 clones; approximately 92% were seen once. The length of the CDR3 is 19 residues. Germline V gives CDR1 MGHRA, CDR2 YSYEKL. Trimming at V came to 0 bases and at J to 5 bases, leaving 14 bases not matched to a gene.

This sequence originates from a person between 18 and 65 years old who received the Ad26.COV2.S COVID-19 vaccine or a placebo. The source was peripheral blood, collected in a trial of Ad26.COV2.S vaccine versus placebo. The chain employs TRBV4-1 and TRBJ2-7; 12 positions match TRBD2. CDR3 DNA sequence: TGCGCCAGCAGCCAAGATTTGGCTAGCGGGGGGGCCTGGATCCACGAGCAGTACTTC. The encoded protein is CASSQDLASGGAWIHEQYF.